This TCR beta chain was identified during a study of cytomegalovirus exposure and HLA in healthy donors. Study outcomes and limitations: TCR beta V- and J-gene trimming, according to a later analysis, was linked to a missense DCLRE1C variant. A later analysis reportedly found that, within productive TCRs, an Asian-associated ancestry cluster had fewer N-insertions than the mean observed across the approximately 700 donors. A further, later analysis showed that HLA-associated TCR beta chains (compared with equally common others) were more clonally expanded. A few V segments could not be told apart, such as TRBV6-2 and TRBV6-3, and were left out.

A remark on this clone: Its specificity is unknown.

Primers included in the PCR were 60 Vbeta and 13 Jbeta primers. Repertoires were generated with immunoSEQ multiplex PCR, while TCRdb's copy carries only in-frame clones and drops some. The top ten clones hold 1.5% of a sample with about 130,000 clones, 70% to 80% of them seen once. The CDR3 is made up of 13 amino acids. V lost 6 bases and J lost 5, with 14 bases in between. The germline gives CDR1 LNHNV, CDR2 YYDKDF (reference sequence). This TCR was recovered from a female donor in good health and CMV-seronegative. The chain joins TRBV15 to TRBJ2-7, with D possibly being TRBD2 (6 bases). What was sequenced was PBMCs. The CDR3, as DNA: TGTGCCACCAGTGAGGGCCCGGGAGACGAGCAGTACTTC. This translates into CATSEGPGDEQYF.